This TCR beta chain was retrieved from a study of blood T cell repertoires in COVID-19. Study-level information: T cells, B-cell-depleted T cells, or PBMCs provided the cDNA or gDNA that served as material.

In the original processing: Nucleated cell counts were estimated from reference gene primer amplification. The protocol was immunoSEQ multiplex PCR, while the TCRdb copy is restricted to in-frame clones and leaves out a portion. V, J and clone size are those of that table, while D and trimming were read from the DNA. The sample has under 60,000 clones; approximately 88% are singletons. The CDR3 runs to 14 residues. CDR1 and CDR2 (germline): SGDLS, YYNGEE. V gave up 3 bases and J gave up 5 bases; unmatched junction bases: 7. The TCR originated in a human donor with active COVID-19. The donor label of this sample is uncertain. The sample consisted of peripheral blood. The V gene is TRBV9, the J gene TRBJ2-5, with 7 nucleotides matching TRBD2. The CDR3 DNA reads TGTGCCAGCAGCGCCGGGACTACAAGGGAGACCCAGTACTTC. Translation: CASSAGTTRETQYF.